Included here is one T cell receptor (beta chain) sequence, with context. The sample is drawn from a study of PD-L1 blockade in urothelial cancer. CDR1 and CDR2 from the germline V gene are SGHRS and YFSETQ. The CDR3 length is 17 residues. Trimming took 2 bases from V and 0 from J, leaving 15 bases between them. The table came from immunoSEQ multiplex PCR; TCRdb's copy has only in-frame clones and leaves some out. The sample lists tens of thousands of clones; nearly 90% were seen once. The origin of this receptor is a man aged 55 to 70 with urothelial cancer. The chain uses TRBV5-1 and TRBJ2-1, with D possibly TRBD1 on 6 matching bases. The starting material was PBMCs, obtained around atezolizumab (anti-PD-L1) treatment. The CDR3 reads CASSLTVGAGSYNEQFF. The CDR3 DNA reads TGCGCCAGCAGCTTAACTGTGGGGGCGGGCTCCTACAATGAGCAGTTCTTC.